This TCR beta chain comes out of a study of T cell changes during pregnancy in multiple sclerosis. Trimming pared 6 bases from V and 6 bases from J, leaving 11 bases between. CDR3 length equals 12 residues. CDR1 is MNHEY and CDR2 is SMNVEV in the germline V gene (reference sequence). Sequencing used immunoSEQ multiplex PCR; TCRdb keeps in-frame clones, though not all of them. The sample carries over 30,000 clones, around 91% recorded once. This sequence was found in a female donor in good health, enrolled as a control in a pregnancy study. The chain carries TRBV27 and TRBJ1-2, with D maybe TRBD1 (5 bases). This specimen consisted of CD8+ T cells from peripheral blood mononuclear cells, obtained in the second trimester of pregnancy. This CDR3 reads CASSPQGHGYTF. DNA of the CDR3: TGTGCCAGCAGCCCCCAGGGCCATGGCTACACCTTC.